Shown below are 17 T cell receptor beta chains from a single sample sequenced in a study of beta chain features in type 1 diabetes. Sequencing targeted expressed TCRB transcripts, as all isolated RNA had been reverse transcribed. The repertoire was sequenced with immunoSEQ multiplex PCR; TCRdb's copy has only in-frame clones and lacks some. This repertoire shows 150,000 or so clones, roughly 10% found once; its top ten account for approximately 0.69%. The sequencing input was central memory CD4+ T cells from blood. These receptors came from a woman between 35 and 50 years old in good health.

This clone has only a few counts. The chain recombines TRBV25-1 with TRBJ2-1; TRBD2 might be the D (5 bases). The germline CDR1 and CDR2 sequences are MGHDK and SYGVNS. V was cut by 8 bases and J by 5 bases, with 19 bases left in between. There are 15 residues in the CDR3. CDR3 sequence: CASAGGPGLNNEQFF. In nucleotides, the CDR3 is TGTGCCAGCGCGGGCGGCCCCGGACTCAACAATGAGCAGTTCTTC.

V and J are TRBV7-2 and TRBJ2-3; 10 bases agree with TRBD2. With 6 bases clipped from V and 3 bases from J, the junction kept 12 bases outside the gene matches. CDR1 SGHTA and CDR2 FQGNSA come from the germline V gene. CDR3 length equals 17 residues. The CDR3 here is CASSTLGLAVLTDTQYF. Here the CDR3 DNA reads TGTGCCAGCAGTACCCTAGGACTAGCGGTATTGACAGATACGCAGTATTTT.

This clone was counted only a few times. The chain recombines TRBV4-3 with TRBJ1-2, with a possible D match to TRBD1 (6 bases). This CDR3 contains 15 residues. Looked up from germline, CDR1 is LGHNA and CDR2 is YSLEER. Trimming left V 1 base short and J 3 bases short, with 12 bases between. The CDR3 here is CASSQGTTGHYGYTF. The CDR3 DNA is TGCGCCAGCAGCCAAGGAACCACAGGGCACTATGGCTACACCTTC.

This chain joins TRBV6-5 and TRBJ1-1, with a weak D call TRBD1 (5 bases). V lost 2 bases and J 6 bases, leaving 10 bases between the germline ends. The CDR3 consists of 13 residues. Germline V gives CDR1 MNHEY, CDR2 SVGAGI. Here the CDR3 DNA reads TGTGCCAGCAGTTACCCAGAAGGGGCTGAAGCTTTCTTT. It codes for CASSYPEGAEAFF.

This clone was recorded a few times. The chain combines TRBV9 with TRBJ2-3; 15 bases agree with TRBD2. The CDR3 extends over 19 amino acids. Germline CDR1 is SGDLS and CDR2 is YYNGEE. Losses at the gene ends were 4 bases for V and 3 bases for J; bases not matched to a gene: 12. CDR3 in DNA: TGTGCCAGCAGCACGGGAGGGACTAGCGGGGGGCGCCGTACAGATACGCAGTATTTT. This translates into CASSTGGTSGGRRTDTQYF.

In its sample, this clone was seen a few times. The rearrangement links TRBV7-9 to TRBJ1-2, with D possibly TRBD1 on 5 matching bases. Germline V CDR1 and CDR2: SEHNR, FQNEAQ (reference sequence). Trimming took 1 base from V and 6 from J, leaving 24 bases between them. CDR3 length: 18 amino acids. Here the CDR3 reads CASSLVIGPPRANDGYTF. The CDR3 nucleotides are TGTGCCAGCAGCTTAGTGATCGGGCCCCCCAGGGCCAATGATGGCTACACCTTC.

In its sample, this clone was seen a few times. This CDR3 reads CASRTLGTDTQYF. The CDR3 coding sequence is TGTGCCAGCAGAACTCTAGGAACAGATACGCAGTATTTT. The chain joins TRBV7-2 to TRBJ2-3; D is uncertain. CDR1 and CDR2 from the germline V gene are SGHTA and FQGNSA. V was trimmed by 6 bases and J by 3 bases, leaving 10 bases between them. This CDR3 has 13 residues.

This sequence joins TRBV2 and TRBJ1-1; D may be TRBD1 (6 bases). V lost 6 bases to trimming and J lost 1 base, with 12 bases between them. The CDR3 loop spans 14 amino acids. The V gene's germline CDR1 is SNHLY and CDR2 FYNNEI. In nucleotides, the CDR3 is TGTGCCAGCAGCATACAGGGCGCGAACACTGAAGCTTTCTTT. It translates to CASSIQGANTEAFF.

This clone was counted a few times. The rearrangement links TRBV2 to TRBJ1-1; a possible D gene is TRBD1 (5 bases). The CDR3 loop spans 13 amino acids. Germline CDR1 and CDR2: SNHLY and FYNNEI. V lost 8 bases, J lost 6 bases, and 16 bases lay in between. CDR3: CASAVAWGAEAFF. CDR3 nucleotides: TGTGCCAGCGCCGTCGCCTGGGGCGCTGAAGCTTTCTTT.

This clone turned up a few times. The chain combines TRBV5-4 with TRBJ1-2, with 7 bases aligning to TRBD1. Germline CDR1 and CDR2: SGHNT and YYREEE (reference sequence). The CDR3 loop spans 14 amino acids. V trimming: 3 bases; J trimming: 4 bases; junction bases outside the gene matches: 6. Written as DNA, the CDR3 is TGTGCCAGCAGCTCGGGAGGGGGCGTCTATGGCTACACCTTC. It is translated as CASSSGGGVYGYTF.

The chain couples TRBV5-4 to TRBJ2-7; a weak D match, TRBD1 (6 bases). Germline CDR1 reads SGHNT; CDR2 reads YYREEE (reference sequence). This CDR3 is 13 amino acids long. V shed 4 bases and J shed 4 bases, with 12 bases lying between them. CDR3 sequence (DNA): TGTGCCAGCAGCCCGCAGGGGATGTACGAGCAGTACTTC. This translates into CASSPQGMYEQYF.

A few counts support this clone. J is TRBJ1-2 and V is TRBV6-1; 7 positions match TRBD1. Germline trimming cut 5 bases from V and 8 bases from J; bases unmatched to any gene: 8. This CDR3 region has 13 residues. Germline lookup yields CDR1 MNHNS and CDR2 SASEGT. As DNA, the CDR3 is TGTGCCAGCAGTTCCGGGACAGCATCAGGCTACACCTTC. It codes for CASSSGTASGYTF.

The genes are TRBV11-2 and TRBJ2-3; weak D call: TRBD2 (6 bases). The V and J ends lost 1 base and 1 base respectively, with 9 bases between them. The V gene's germline CDR1 is SGHAT and CDR2 FQNNGV. This CDR3 spans 15 amino acids. CDR3 region: CASSLGRGRTDTQYF. The CDR3 DNA follows: TGTGCCAGCAGCTTAGGGCGGGGACGCACAGATACGCAGTATTTT.

In this sample, this clone turned up a few times. The genes are TRBV2 and TRBJ2-1; the match to TRBD2 covers 8 bases. The CDR3 totals 16 residues. The J segment lost 4 bases and the V segment lost 6 bases, leaving 11 bases of the junction unmatched. Germline lookup yields CDR1 SNHLY and CDR2 FYNNEI. The CDR3 nucleotides read TGTGCCAGCAGCGAACGGGGACTAGTCAGATACAATGAGCAGTTCTTC. As protein: CASSERGLVRYNEQFF.

The genes are TRBV5-6 and TRBJ1-2; TRBD1 agrees at 7 bases. The germline V gene encodes CDR1 SGHDT and CDR2 YYEEEE. This CDR3 spans 13 amino acids. V trimming: 2 bases; J trimming: 7 bases; junction bases outside the gene matches: 5. CDR3 protein: CASSFYRGGGYTF. The CDR3 nucleotides are TGTGCCAGCAGCTTTTACAGGGGTGGTGGCTACACCTTC.

The chain links TRBV19 to TRBJ2-5; 8 positions match TRBD1. The end of the DNA is better explained by TRBJ2-7, so the J call may be wrong. CDR1 and CDR2 from the germline V gene are LNHDA and SQIVND (reference sequence). The CDR3 extends over 13 amino acids. The CDR3 reads CASSAGGAYEQYF. The CDR3 DNA reads as TGTGCCAGTTCCGCAGGGGGCGCGTACGAGCAGTACTTC.

In the case of this clone: Germline and junction disagree at one end, which may indicate a read error. CDR3 nucleotide sequence: TGCGCCAGCAGCGCTGGCGGTTTAGCCAAAAACATTGAGTACTTC. Translation gives CASSAGGLAKNIEYF. This rearrangement joins TRBV5-1 to TRBJ2-4; D gene uncertain. The CDR3 covers 15 residues. The germline V gene encodes CDR1 SGHRS and CDR2 YFSETQ.